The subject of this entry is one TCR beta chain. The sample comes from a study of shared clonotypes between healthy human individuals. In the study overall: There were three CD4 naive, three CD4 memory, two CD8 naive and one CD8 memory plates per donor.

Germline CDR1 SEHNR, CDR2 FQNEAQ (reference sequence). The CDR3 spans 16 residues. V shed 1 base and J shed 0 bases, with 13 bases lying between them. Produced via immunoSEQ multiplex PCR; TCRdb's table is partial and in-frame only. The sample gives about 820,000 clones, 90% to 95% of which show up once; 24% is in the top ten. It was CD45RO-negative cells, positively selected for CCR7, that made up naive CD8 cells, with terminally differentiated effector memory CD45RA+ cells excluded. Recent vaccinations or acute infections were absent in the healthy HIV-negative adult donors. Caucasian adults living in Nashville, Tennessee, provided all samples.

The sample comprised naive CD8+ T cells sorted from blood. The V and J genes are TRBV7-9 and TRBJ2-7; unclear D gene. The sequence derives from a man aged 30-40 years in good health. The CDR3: CASSLVVRLSSYEQYF. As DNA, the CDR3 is TGTGCCAGCAGCTTAGTGGTGCGCCTTAGCTCCTACGAGCAGTACTTC. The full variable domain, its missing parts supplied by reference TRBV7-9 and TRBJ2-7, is DTGVSQNPRHKITKRGQNVTFRCDPISEHNRLYWYRQTLGQGPEFLTYFQNEAQLEKSRLLSDRFSAERPKGSFSTLEIQRTEQGDSAMYLCASSLVVRLSSYEQYFGPGTRLTVT.